These T cell receptor beta chains were read from a single sample in a study of T cell responses to AZD1222 COVID-19 vaccine. Profiled with immunoSEQ multiplex PCR; TCRdb holds only in-frame clones, not every one. The sample consists of more than 95,000 clones, 80% to 90% of them appearing once. The sequencing here drew on peripheral blood, taken on day 0 of AZD1222 vaccination. The receptors were sampled from an adult in good health. The conserved cysteine and the conserved F or W are not part of the CDR3 here.

TRBV4-1	TRBJ2-5	ASSHPGLAGGPGQETQY
TRBV10-2	TRBJ1-2	ASSDVYGYT
TRBV2	TRBJ2-1	ASSPRLNNEQF
TRBV11-2	TRBJ2-3	ASSLEGIGASDTQY
TRBV30	TRBJ1-1	AWNGGLQAF
TRBV5-4	TRBJ1-1	ASSTGTGRSMNTEAF
TRBV4-3	TRBJ2-3	ASSQLLLDRSSTDTQY
TRBV10-1	TRBJ2-6	ASSDPAQDGANVLT
TRBV28	TRBJ1-6	ASSVSRNSPLH
TRBV5-4	TRBJ2-7	ASSPGDGGDVGQY
TRBV5-8	TRBJ1-5	ASSIGQGPNQPQH
TRBV27	TRBJ2-1	ASSYRFGSSGEQF
TRBV5-4	TRBJ2-2	ASSPRRAGHGELF
TRBV7-9	TRBJ1-2	ASSMLVRGMGGYT
TRBV7-7	TRBJ2-5	ASSLAQEETQY
TRBV7-3	TRBJ2-1	ASSFQTGIGEQF
TRBV10-3	TRBJ1-1	AISESSGAGTMNTEAF
TRBV5-4	TRBJ1-1	ASSLGRTEAF
TRBV6-5	TRBJ1-2	ASSYSGRGQSGYT
TRBV5-1	TRBJ2-2	ASSGTLAGAARELF
TRBV6-5	TRBJ1-2	ACSGQANYGYT
TRBV3-1/TRBV3-2	TRBJ1-1	ASSPWGKDTEAF
TRBV2	TRBJ2-5	ASSEELGKTQY
TRBV11-3	TRBJ2-1	ASSLSGLRSYNEQF
TRBV6-5	TRBJ1-3	ASRAGNTIY
TRBV5-4	TRBJ1-1	ASSWGRPTGWNTEAF
TRBV18	TRBJ1-1	ASSQYRGQGTEAF
TRBV12-3/TRBV12-4	TRBJ1-2	ASSSVQGGYT
TRBV6-2/TRBV6-3	TRBJ2-2	ASSPRDKNTGELF
TRBV18	TRBJ2-3	ASSPPYSTDTQY
TRBV6-1	TRBJ2-7	ASNQQGEHEEQY
TRBV5-5	TRBJ1-2	ASSVGGAVLDYGYT
TRBV2	TRBJ2-2	ASRTGGPGELF
TRBV7-9	TRBJ2-1	ASSSGGGTEQF
TRBV11-2	TRBJ2-5	ASSLVAGGETQY
TRBV4-2	TRBJ2-3	ASSQGLAGGLSDTQY
TRBV7-8	TRBJ1-6	ASSLGDRDSPLH
TRBV11-3	TRBJ2-3	ASSPMGGADTQY
TRBV27	TRBJ2-1	ASSTEWTPYNEQF
TRBV29-1	TRBJ2-5	SVDFTRRETQY
TRBV5-1	TRBJ2-5	ASSLAGQAGETQY
TRBV3-1/TRBV3-2	TRBJ2-1	ASSQDQNEQF
TRBV18	TRBJ1-1	ASSPRDTEMNTEAF
TRBV3-1/TRBV3-2	TRBJ1-1	ASSQDRSRGRLEAF